This is a list of T cell receptor beta chains from one sample in a study of early T cells in non-severe SARS-CoV-2 infection. TCRdb re-called the 5' RACE reads through MiXCR, storing one row per CDR3 protein. The sample lists some 71,000 distinct CDR3 sequences; approximately 10% were seen once. This material consisted of whole blood, taken at baseline. Receptor source: an adult who was a healthcare worker with PCR-confirmed SARS-CoV-2 infection or an uninfected control (not recorded which). The CDR3 runs from the conserved cysteine through the conserved F or W. D genes are given only for firm matches. The size of a clone is reported for some rows only, either as once, few or many, or as a class for expanded clones.

>TRBV10-3|TRBJ2-7|-|-
CAIRVRDAHNYEQYF
TGTGCCATCAGAGTTCGGGACGCACACAACTACGAGCAGTACTTC
>TRBV7-2|TRBJ2-1|TRBD2|many
CASSRSGSSYNEQFF
TGTGCCAGCAGTCGTAGCGGGAGCTCCTACAATGAGCAGTTCTTC
>TRBV6-6|TRBJ2-1|-|-
CASSGRGEHNEQFF
TGTGCCAGCAGTGGGAGAGGGGAACACAATGAGCAGTTCTTC
>TRBV3-1|TRBJ2-4|TRBD2|-
CASSHTRTSGLLAKNIQYF
TGTGCCAGCAGCCATACTAGGACTAGCGGCCTCTTAGCCAAAAACATTCAGTACTTC
>TRBV20-1|TRBJ2-1|TRBD1|-
CSAFNSNRGSEQFF
TGCAGTGCTTTCAATTCGAACAGGGGCTCGGAGCAGTTCTTC
>TRBV27|TRBJ1-3|-|-
CASSIGSGNTIYF
TGTGCCAGCAGTATTGGATCTGGAAACACCATATATTTT
>TRBV6-2/TRBV6-3|TRBJ2-7|TRBD2|-
CASSYSRAGDYEQYF
TGTGCCAGCAGTTACTCGCGGGCGGGGGACTACGAGCAGTACTTC
>TRBV10-3|TRBJ2-3|TRBD2|-
CAITSQRGASTDTQYF
TGTGCCATTACGAGTCAGCGGGGGGCCTCCACAGATACGCAGTATTTT
>TRBV7-2|TRBJ2-7|-|many
CASSSQGGSWEQYF
TGTGCCAGCAGCTCCCAGGGGGGTTCTTGGGAGCAGTACTTC
>TRBV5-1|TRBJ1-1|TRBD1|-
CASSPTGQGGTEAFF
TGCGCCAGCAGCCCAACGGGACAGGGTGGGACTGAAGCTTTCTTT
>TRBV11-3|TRBJ2-2|-|-
CASSPGPRNTGELFF
TGTGCCAGCAGCCCAGGGCCCAGGAACACCGGGGAGCTGTTTTTT
>TRBV7-9|TRBJ2-5|-|few
CASSQDRREYF
TGTGCCAGCAGCCAGGACAGACGGGAGTACTTC
>TRBV6-2/TRBV6-3|TRBJ2-5|TRBD2|-
CASSRASGGYQETQYF
TGTGCCAGCAGCCGAGCTAGCGGGGGATACCAAGAGACCCAGTACTTC
>TRBV29-1|TRBJ1-5|-|many
CQKVRPQHF
TGCCAGAAAGTCAGGCCCCAGCATTTT
>TRBV7-2|TRBJ2-1|-|-
CASSRPLGSGYNEQFF
TGTGCCAGCAGCCGTCCACTAGGTTCGGGATACAATGAGCAGTTCTTC
>TRBV2|TRBJ2-2|-|few
CASRPDRVNTGELFF
TGTGCCAGCAGACCCGACCGGGTGAACACCGGGGAGCTGTTTTTT
>TRBV29-1|TRBJ2-7|-|few
CSVGSPGLYPYEQYF
TGCAGCGTTGGTTCACCCGGTCTTTATCCCTACGAGCAGTACTTC
>TRBV10-3|TRBJ1-2|-|few
CAISEGSLNYGYTF
TGTGCCATCAGTGAAGGCAGCCTTAACTATGGCTACACCTTC
>TRBV4-1|TRBJ2-7|-|few
CASSQDQLGESSYEQYF
TGCGCCAGCAGCCAAGATCAGTTAGGAGAAAGCTCCTACGAGCAGTACTTC
>TRBV3-1|TRBJ2-4|TRBD2|-
CASSQATGTSGRLAKNIQYF
TGTGCCAGCAGCCAAGCTACCGGGACTAGCGGGAGGTTAGCCAAAAACATTCAGTACTTC
>TRBV6-5|TRBJ2-3|TRBD2|-
CASSEVSGGYYTDTQYF
TGTGCCAGCAGCGAAGTTAGCGGGGGGTACTACACAGATACGCAGTATTTT
>TRBV7-8|TRBJ1-5|-|-
CASRQDHSNQPQHF
TGTGCCAGTAGACAGGATCATAGCAATCAGCCCCAGCATTTT
>TRBV13|TRBJ2-1|TRBD2|many
CASSLSLASGGYSYNEQFF
TGTGCCAGCAGCTTATCGTTGGCTAGCGGGGGGTATTCCTACAATGAGCAGTTCTTC
>TRBV30|TRBJ2-3|-|-
CAWSVSRGGDTDTQYF
TGTGCCTGGAGTGTCAGTAGGGGGGGGGACACAGATACGCAGTATTTT
>TRBV5-6|TRBJ2-7|TRBD1|-
CASSLDPGGSYEQYF
TGTGCCAGCAGCTTGGACCCAGGGGGCTCCTACGAGCAGTACTTC
>TRBV7-9|TRBJ2-7|TRBD1|few
CASSLDAGQGSNEQYF
TGTGCCAGCAGCTTGGATGCGGGACAGGGCAGTAACGAGCAGTACTTC
>TRBV29-1|TRBJ2-7|-|few
CSVRGTHEQYF
TGCAGCGTGCGGGGAACGCACGAGCAGTACTTC
>TRBV5-1|TRBJ2-3|TRBD2|many
CASSLRLAGGLPTDTQYF
TGCGCCAGCAGCTTGAGACTAGCGGGAGGGCTACCCACAGATACGCAGTATTTT
>TRBV24-1|TRBJ1-5|-|many
CATSDSTGPSGNQPQHF
TGTGCCACCAGTGATTCGACAGGCCCCTCGGGCAATCAGCCCCAGCATTTT
>TRBV5-6|TRBJ2-4|-|-
CASSLAAGAKNIQYF
TGTGCCAGCAGCTTGGCCGCAGGGGCCAAAAACATTCAGTACTTC
>TRBV29-1|TRBJ1-2|-|-
CSVEVQSYGYTF
TGCAGCGTTGAAGTACAGAGCTATGGCTACACCTTC
>TRBV6-6|TRBJ1-5|-|few
CASSRLDFQPQHF
TGTGCCAGCAGCCGTCTGGATTTTCAGCCCCAGCATTTT
>TRBV20-1|TRBJ2-3|-|-
CSAYRTGQDTQYF
TGCAGTGCTTATAGGACCGGTCAGGATACGCAGTATTTT
>TRBV20-1|TRBJ2-3|TRBD2|many
CSARDLLAGSTDTQYF
TGCAGTGCTAGAGATCTCTTAGCGGGGAGCACAGATACGCAGTATTTT
>TRBV7-2|TRBJ2-4|-|-
CASSVGHLAKNIQYF
TGTGCCAGCAGCGTGGGACACCTAGCCAAAAACATTCAGTACTTC
>TRBV11-2|TRBJ2-5|-|few
CASSTRVETQYF
TGTGCCAGCAGCACCAGGGTTGAGACCCAGTACTTC
>TRBV12-2|TRBJ2-3|-|once
CASRHNRTSGSSSDTQYF
TGTGCAAGTCGCCATAATAGGACTAGCGGGAGCTCATCAGATACGCAGTATTTT
>TRBV6-5|TRBJ2-4|TRBD1|-
CASSYSRQGRNIQYF
TGTGCCAGCAGTTACTCGAGACAGGGGAGAAACATTCAGTACTTC
>TRBV4-1|TRBJ2-7|-|few
CASSQGFSGHPFSYEQYF
TGCGCCAGCAGCCAAGGGTTTTCGGGACATCCCTTCTCCTACGAGCAGTACTTC
>TRBV30|TRBJ1-6|TRBD1|few
CAWNPGQGASPLHF
TGTGCCTGGAACCCGGGACAGGGCGCTTCACCCCTCCACTTT
>TRBV15|TRBJ2-7|TRBD1|few
CATSLWPGTETYEQYF
TGTGCCACCAGCCTTTGGCCCGGGACAGAAACTTACGAGCAGTACTTC
>TRBV5-4|TRBJ1-6|TRBD1|-
CASSPDRVDSPLHF
TGTGCCAGCAGCCCGGACAGGGTGGATTCACCCCTCCACTTT
>TRBV18|TRBJ2-7|-|many
CASSPRPVAYEQYF
TGTGCCAGCTCACCACGTCCGGTTGCCTACGAGCAGTACTTC
>TRBV7-3|TRBJ2-3|-|-
CASSRSGEGTQYF
TGTGCCAGCAGCCGATCAGGGGAAGGTACGCAGTATTTT
>TRBV7-9|TRBJ1-2|-|few
CASSFNREGYTF
TGTGCCAGCAGCTTTAACAGGGAGGGCTACACCTTC
>TRBV20-1|TRBJ2-5|-|few
CSAPGRQQETQYF
TGCAGTGCACCGGGACGGCAACAAGAGACCCAGTACTTC
>TRBV29-1|TRBJ1-2|-|few
CSAGVSVDNGYTF
TGCAGCGCTGGGGTCTCGGTAGACAATGGCTACACCTTC
>TRBV9|TRBJ2-2|TRBD1|-
CASSAGQVTGELFF
TGTGCCAGCAGCGCCGGACAGGTCACCGGGGAGCTGTTTTTT